Below, 8 T cell receptor beta chains from the same sample are listed, as sequenced in a study of OX40 agonist ivuxolimab in advanced cancers. The assay was immunoSEQ multiplex PCR, and TCRdb's table has in-frame clones only and misses some. The profile shows approximately 64,000 clones, roughly 83% of them singletons. This specimen was CD4+ or CD8+ T cells sorted from blood, taken in a trial of the OX40 agonist ivuxolimab. The origin of the receptors is an adult with an advanced solid tumor such as melanoma, head and neck, liver or kidney cancer.

The chain joins TRBV10-1 to TRBJ2-7, with TRBD2 matching 9 bases. CDR1 is WNHNN, CDR2 SYGVQD, per germline (reference sequence). V shed 0 bases, J shed 6 bases, and the junction held 6 bases outside the gene matches. The CDR3 is made up of 15 amino acids. In nucleotides, the CDR3 is TGCGCCAGCAGTGAGTCCGGGCTAGCGGGGTTCGAGCAGTACTTC. Translating it yields CASSESGLAGFEQYF.

This chain links TRBV5-1 with TRBJ1-1; D might be TRBD1 (5 bases). CDR3 length equals 16 residues. Germline V CDR1 and CDR2: SGHRS, YFSETQ. Trimming cost V 5 bases and J 5 bases, with 22 bases left between them. The CDR3 region has the DNA TGCGCCAGCAGGTATGACACTGGGACCGTGGAGACTGAAGCTTTCTTT. Its translation is CASRYDTGTVETEAFF.

In its sample, this clone was seen a few times. The chain combines TRBV27 with TRBJ2-3, with 10 bases identical to TRBD1. The CDR3 has 14 amino acids. Trimming removed 3 bases from V and 7 bases from J; junction bases left unmatched: 4. Germline lookup yields CDR1 MNHEY and CDR2 SMNVEV (reference sequence). CDR3 loop: CASSFRDRGNTQYF. The DNA for the CDR3 is TGTGCCAGCAGTTTTAGGGACAGGGGTAATACGCAGTATTTT.

The gene calls are TRBV5-4 and TRBJ1-2; TRBD1 agrees at 7 bases. Trimming cost V 1 base and J 4 bases; bases outside gene matches: 7. The CDR3 sequence is 15 residues long. Per the germline V gene, CDR1 is SGHNT and CDR2 is YYREEE (reference sequence). The DNA for the CDR3 is TGTGCCAGCAGCTTGAAGGCAGGGGGACGCTATGGCTACACCTTC. Translating gives CASSLKAGGRYGYTF.

V gene TRBV30 combines with J gene TRBJ2-1; D unclear. V dropped 4 bases and J dropped 0 bases, with 7 bases sitting between them. Germline V gene sequence: CDR1 GTSNPN, CDR2 SVGIG (reference sequence). The CDR3 is 13 amino acids. The CDR3 coding sequence is TGTGCCTGGAAGCCTAACTCCTACAATGAGCAGTTCTTC. This sequence encodes CAWKPNSYNEQFF.

The CDR3 nucleotides are TGCGCCAGCAGCTTGGACTCGGGACTAGCGGGATCTACCGAGTACTTC. It specifies CASSLDSGLAGSTEYF. The chain links TRBV5-1 to TRBJ2-7, with 13 bases lining up with TRBD2. Germline CDR1 is SGHRS and CDR2 is YFSETQ. This CDR3 is 16 amino acids long. After removal of 0 bases from V and 11 bases from J, the junction contained 11 bases not matched to a gene.

This clone has more than one count but fewer than ten. The chain recombines TRBV4-2 with TRBJ1-1, with D unclear. There are 12 residues in the CDR3. In germline, CDR1 is LGHNA, CDR2 YNFKEQ. The ends were cut back, 4 bases at V and 5 bases at J, with 8 bases in the middle. CDR3 coding DNA: TGTGCCAGCAGCCTCAGAGAAACTGAAGCTTTCTTT. This encodes CASSLRETEAFF.

The V call is TRBV11-2, the J call TRBJ1-2; D might be TRBD1 (5 bases). The CDR3 is 14 amino acids. In germline, CDR1 is SGHAT, CDR2 FQNNGV. V shed 5 bases and J shed 2 bases, with 12 bases lying between them. CDR3 amino acids: CASSPGPTNYGYTF. For the CDR3, the DNA is TGTGCCAGCAGCCCGGGACCGACGAACTATGGCTACACCTTC.